This T cell receptor (beta chain) was sequenced during a study of cytomegalovirus exposure and HLA in healthy donors. V lost 3 bases, J lost 2 bases, and 8 bases stayed unmatched. This CDR3 has 15 residues. Germline V gene sequence: CDR1 SGDLS, CDR2 YYNGEE. The count of this clone is one. PCR involved 60 Vbeta and 13 Jbeta primers. Here immunoSEQ multiplex PCR was the method, and the copy in TCRdb shows in-frame clones only, minus some. The repertoire includes over 95,000 clones, 60% to 85% of them detected once, and 2% to 3% sits in the top ten. The genes are TRBV9 and TRBJ2-7; 7 bases line up with TRBD2. The clonotype originates from a female donor in good health and CMV-seronegative. Sequencing was performed on PBMCs. The CDR3: CASSAGEGPPYEQYF. DNA of the CDR3: TGTGCCAGCAGCGCTGGGGAGGGGCCCCCCTACGAGCAGTACTTC.